One sample yielded the 2 T cell receptor beta chains listed below, sequenced in a study of a mutant IDH1 vaccine in newly diagnosed glioma. Time point defined: baseline, week 1 (first vaccination visit). Treatment specified: pre-vaccination baseline after standard-of-care therapy. Repertoires were generated with immunoSEQ multiplex PCR, while TCRdb's copy carries only in-frame clones and drops some. In the table there are nearly 70,000 clones, approximately 79% of which are singletons. Sequenced material: PBMCs, taken from a glioma patient treated with radiotherapy, temozolomide or both. These receptors were collected from a middle-aged man with glioma.

This sequence joins TRBV10-3 and TRBJ2-3; 8 bases agree with TRBD2. The V segment lost 4 bases and the J segment 6 bases; nucleotides outside the gene matches: 6. The CDR3 loop spans 14 amino acids. Looked up from germline, CDR1 is ENHRY and CDR2 is SYGVKD. As DNA, the CDR3 is TGTGCCATCAGTGCGGGGGGGGCAGGGGATACGCAGTATTTT. This encodes CAISAGGAGDTQYF.

The genes are TRBV11-2 and TRBJ2-7, with 10 bases that match TRBD1. Germline CDR1 reads SGHAT; CDR2 reads FQNNGV. The CDR3 sequence is 15 residues long. J lost 2 bases, V lost 4 bases, and 5 bases had no gene match. CDR3 coding DNA: TGTGCCAGCAGCTCCCGGACAGGGGGAACCTACGAGCAGTACTTC. This translates into CASSSRTGGTYEQYF.